The sample holds one count of the clone carrying this T cell receptor beta chain. This CDR3 has 13 residues. Germline V gene lookup returns CDR1 KGHDR and CDR2 SFDVKD. Trimming cost V 8 bases and J 5 bases, with 13 bases left between them. This specimen belongs to a study of blood T cell repertoires in COVID-19. Generated by immunoSEQ multiplex PCR, the TCRdb table keeps only in-frame clones and is missing some. The data show around 290,000 clones, with roughly 91% seen just once and about 4.6% held by the top ten. The receptor's source is a man between 35 and 55 years old with acute or convalescent COVID-19. The sequencing input was peripheral blood. The chain is built from TRBV24-1 and TRBJ2-3; D remains ambiguous. CDR3 in amino acids: CATKDSGLDTQYF. The CDR3 DNA reads as TGTGCCACCAAGGATTCGGGTTTAGATACGCAGTATTTT.